This T cell receptor (beta chain) derives from a study of early T cells in non-severe SARS-CoV-2 infection. In the study overall: Investigators sequenced bulk RNA drawn from unsorted whole blood, and chains remained unpaired.

Points from the study as a whole: VDJdb matching, biased toward anti-spike CD8 responses, missed private and CD4 specificities.

This clonotype appeared many times. Its antigen remains unknown. V shed 3 bases and J shed 8 bases, with 7 bases lying between them. From germline, CDR1 is KGHSH and CDR2 LQKENI. This CDR3 is 11 amino acids long. Attachment of unique molecular identifiers was made to individual cDNA molecules. From the 5' RACE reads, TCRdb called clonotypes with MiXCR, one entry per CDR3 protein. The table records about 72,000 distinct CDR3 sequences, about 9.5% of them present only once. The source was whole blood, collected at baseline. The chain employs TRBV18 and TRBJ1-2; unclear D gene. The clonotype comes from an adult who was a healthcare worker with PCR-confirmed SARS-CoV-2 infection or an uninfected control (not recorded which). CDR3 residues: CASSPGLGYTF. CDR3 DNA: TGTGCCAGCTCACCGGGATTGGGCTACACCTTC.